This entry is about one T cell receptor (beta chain). The sample originates from a study of cytomegalovirus exposure and HLA in healthy donors. The PCR employed 60 Vbeta primers together with 13 Jbeta primers. Assay used: immunoSEQ multiplex PCR; TCRdb lists only in-frame clones, some missing. This listing includes 45,000 to 65,000 clones. This TCR was sampled from a man between 18 and 35 years old in good health and CMV-seropositive. The sequencing sample was made of PBMCs.

As DNA, the CDR3 is TGTGCCAGCAGTGAGCAGGGTAATCAGCCCCAGCATTTT. Translated, it gives CASSEQGNQPQHF. This chain uses TRBV6-1 with TRBJ1-5; TRBD1 might be the D (5 bases). This CDR3 spans 13 amino acids. V lost 3 bases and J 4 bases, leaving 7 bases between the germline ends. Germline V gives CDR1 MNHNS, CDR2 SASEGT.